Listed below are T cell receptor beta chains from one sample, sequenced in a study of post-analysis software for immune sequencing data. One entry per CDR3 protein, called by TCRdb with MiXCR from the PCR reads. The table lists some 260,000 distinct CDR3 sequences, 35% to 40% of them singletons, with 4% to 6% in the top ten. Sequencing was done on a sample of blood. All receptors come from a girl between 5 and 17 years old with multiple sclerosis. CDR3s include the opening cysteine and the closing phenylalanine or tryptophan. D genes are given only for firm matches. Rows may omit the clone size; those that give it use once, few, many or a size class.

clone size: .
V gene: TRBV12-3/TRBV12-4
J gene: TRBJ1-2
D gene: .
CDR3 protein: CASSLGGVDGYTF
CDR3 DNA: TGTGCCAGCAGTCTAGGGGGGGTCGATGGCTACACCTTC

clone size: .
V gene: TRBV7-2
J gene: TRBJ1-5
D gene: .
CDR3 protein: CASSYDYSNQPQHF
CDR3 DNA: TGTGCCAGCAGCTACGATTATAGCAATCAGCCCCAGCATTTT

clone size: .
V gene: TRBV6-1
J gene: TRBJ2-5
D gene: .
CDR3 protein: CTSSEAGIRTGGGETQYF
CDR3 DNA: TGTACCAGCAGTGAAGCGGGCATAAGGACGGGGGGCGGTGAGACCCAGTACTTC

clone size: many
V gene: TRBV7-9
J gene: TRBJ2-7
D gene: .
CDR3 protein: CASSLDSEGQYF
CDR3 DNA: TGTGCCAGCAGCCTGGATTCGGAGGGGCAGTACTTC

clone size: many
V gene: TRBV20-1
J gene: TRBJ1-2
D gene: TRBD1
CDR3 protein: CSARARQGGGNYGYTF
CDR3 DNA: TGCAGTGCTAGAGCCCGACAGGGAGGAGGGAACTATGGCTACACCTTC

clone size: many
V gene: TRBV6-5
J gene: TRBJ2-5
D gene: .
CDR3 protein: CASSSVGETQYF
CDR3 DNA: TGTGCCAGCAGTAGCGTGGGGGAGACCCAGTACTTC

clone size: many
V gene: TRBV29-1
J gene: TRBJ1-5
D gene: .
CDR3 protein: CSASTGGNSNQPQHF
CDR3 DNA: TGCAGCGCCTCCACGGGGGGAAATAGCAATCAGCCCCAGCATTTT

clone size: .
V gene: TRBV20-1
J gene: TRBJ2-3
D gene: TRBD2
CDR3 protein: CSARPLAGITDTQYF
CDR3 DNA: TGCAGTGCTAGGCCCCTAGCGGGAATCACAGATACGCAGTATTTT

clone size: many
V gene: TRBV6-4
J gene: TRBJ2-3
D gene: TRBD2
CDR3 protein: CASSDSNLAGVDTQYF
CDR3 DNA: TGTGCCAGCAGTGACTCTAACCTAGCGGGAGTGGATACGCAGTATTTT

clone size: many
V gene: TRBV7-6
J gene: TRBJ2-5
D gene: TRBD2
CDR3 protein: CASSFSGGAQETQYF
CDR3 DNA: TGTGCCAGCAGCTTTAGCGGGGGGGCCCAAGAGACCCAGTACTTC

clone size: .
V gene: TRBV20-1
J gene: TRBJ1-1
D gene: .
CDR3 protein: CSARVDPNTEAFF
CDR3 DNA: TGCAGTGCTAGAGTTGATCCGAACACTGAAGCTTTCTTT

clone size: many
V gene: TRBV27
J gene: TRBJ2-7
D gene: TRBD1
CDR3 protein: CASSLASGDREYF
CDR3 DNA: TGTGCCAGCAGTTTAGCCTCCGGTGACAGGGAGTACTTC